Listed below are T cell receptor beta chains from one sample, sequenced in a study of early T cells in non-severe SARS-CoV-2 infection. MiXCR was run by TCRdb on the 5' RACE reads, yielding one entry per CDR3 protein. The data show some 70,000 distinct CDR3 sequences, 9.1% seen once. Sequenced input: whole blood. These TCRs come from an adult who was a healthcare worker with PCR-confirmed SARS-CoV-2 infection or an uninfected control (not recorded which). The CDR3 runs from the conserved cysteine through the conserved F or W. D genes are given only for firm matches. For some rows the clone size is stated as once, few or many, or as a class when expanded; others skip it.

D gene: NA; clone size: few; V gene: TRBV7-3; J gene: TRBJ2-1; CDR3 protein: CASSLFYNEQFF; CDR3 DNA: TGTGCCAGCAGCTTATTTTACAATGAGCAGTTCTTC
D gene: TRBD1; clone size: NA; V gene: TRBV5-1; J gene: TRBJ2-3; CDR3 protein: CASWTGGGTDTQYF; CDR3 DNA: TGCGCCAGCTGGACAGGGGGTGGCACAGATACGCAGTATTTT
D gene: NA; clone size: few; V gene: TRBV20-1; J gene: TRBJ2-1; CDR3 protein: CSARSSLSLTYNEQFF; CDR3 DNA: TGCAGTGCTAGGTCGAGTCTAAGTCTGACCTACAATGAGCAGTTCTTC
D gene: NA; clone size: few; V gene: TRBV7-9; J gene: TRBJ1-3; CDR3 protein: CASSLTDRGNTIYF; CDR3 DNA: TGTGCCAGCAGCCTCACGGACAGAGGAAACACTATATATTTT
D gene: TRBD2; clone size: many; V gene: TRBV28; J gene: TRBJ2-3; CDR3 protein: CASSTYSLKGPGNPGRARDTQYF; CDR3 DNA: TGTGCCAGCAGCACATATTCGTTGAAGGGCCCTGGTAATCCCGGGAGGGCCAGAGATACGCAGTATTTT
D gene: NA; clone size: few; V gene: TRBV28; J gene: TRBJ2-2; CDR3 protein: CASSTLGGDNTGELFF; CDR3 DNA: TGTGCCAGCAGTACCCTAGGAGGGGACAACACCGGGGAGCTGTTTTTT
D gene: NA; clone size: NA; V gene: TRBV15; J gene: TRBJ1-1; CDR3 protein: CATSSNREIAFF; CDR3 DNA: TGTGCCACCAGCAGTAATAGGGAGATAGCTTTCTTT
D gene: TRBD2; clone size: many; V gene: TRBV7-6; J gene: TRBJ2-2; CDR3 protein: CASSLEVFSGRLFTGELFF; CDR3 DNA: TGTGCCAGCAGCTTAGAGGTTTTTAGCGGGAGGCTCTTCACCGGGGAGCTGTTTTTT
D gene: TRBD2; clone size: many; V gene: TRBV2; J gene: TRBJ2-2; CDR3 protein: CASSEGLGYTGELFF; CDR3 DNA: TGTGCCAGCAGTGAGGGACTAGGGTACACCGGGGAGCTGTTTTTT
D gene: NA; clone size: many; V gene: TRBV7-2; J gene: TRBJ1-1; CDR3 protein: CASSGNRAGTEAFF; CDR3 DNA: TGTGCCAGCAGCGGCAACAGGGCTGGCACTGAAGCTTTCTTT
D gene: NA; clone size: few; V gene: TRBV20-1; J gene: TRBJ1-6; CDR3 protein: CSASGNNSPLHF; CDR3 DNA: TGCAGTGCTAGTGGCAATAATTCACCCCTCCACTTT
D gene: NA; clone size: many; V gene: TRBV7-6; J gene: TRBJ2-3; CDR3 protein: CASSPLGRVDTQYF; CDR3 DNA: TGTGCCAGCAGCCCCCTCGGCAGGGTAGATACGCAGTATTTT
D gene: TRBD1; clone size: few; V gene: TRBV7-9; J gene: TRBJ2-1; CDR3 protein: CASSLGTGYLGPSYNEQFF; CDR3 DNA: TGTGCCAGCAGCTTAGGGACAGGGTACCTAGGGCCCTCCTACAATGAGCAGTTCTTC
D gene: TRBD1; clone size: NA; V gene: TRBV15; J gene: TRBJ1-3; CDR3 protein: CATSRERTGSGNTIYF; CDR3 DNA: TGTGCCACCAGCAGAGAAAGGACAGGCTCTGGAAACACCATATATTTT
D gene: TRBD2; clone size: few; V gene: TRBV7-6; J gene: TRBJ2-1; CDR3 protein: CASSPLTGRASYNEQFF; CDR3 DNA: TGTGCCAGCAGTCCATTGACCGGGAGGGCCTCCTACAATGAGCAGTTCTTC
D gene: NA; clone size: NA; V gene: TRBV21-1; J gene: TRBJ2-1; CDR3 protein: CASSKAIRGQGLDEQFF; CDR3 DNA: TGTGCCAGCAGCAAAGCCATTCGGGGACAGGGGTTGGATGAGCAGTTCTTC
D gene: TRBD2; clone size: few; V gene: TRBV20-1; J gene: TRBJ2-3; CDR3 protein: CSARERESTDTQYF; CDR3 DNA: TGCAGTGCTAGAGAGCGGGAGAGCACAGATACGCAGTATTTT
D gene: NA; clone size: few; V gene: TRBV5-5; J gene: TRBJ1-3; CDR3 protein: CASSLGGKTGNTIYF; CDR3 DNA: TGTGCCAGCAGCTTGGGAGGGAAAACTGGAAACACCATATATTTT
D gene: NA; clone size: NA; V gene: TRBV12-3/TRBV12-4; J gene: TRBJ2-7; CDR3 protein: CASSVGLSPYEQYF; CDR3 DNA: TGTGCCAGCAGTGTAGGGTTATCCCCCTACGAGCAGTACTTC
D gene: TRBD2; clone size: few; V gene: TRBV7-6; J gene: TRBJ2-1; CDR3 protein: CASSHPLRTRAILGDYNEQFF; CDR3 DNA: TGTGCCAGCAGCCACCCTCTACGGACTAGAGCAATACTAGGAGACTACAATGAGCAGTTCTTC
D gene: NA; clone size: NA; V gene: TRBV5-4; J gene: TRBJ2-7; CDR3 protein: CASSLAGAVSYEQYF; CDR3 DNA: TGTGCCAGCAGCTTGGCGGGGGCAGTATCCTACGAGCAGTACTTC
D gene: NA; clone size: NA; V gene: TRBV29-1; J gene: TRBJ2-7; CDR3 protein: CSVEVVPVGEQYF; CDR3 DNA: TGCAGCGTTGAAGTCGTCCCGGTTGGCGAGCAGTACTTC
D gene: TRBD1; clone size: many; V gene: TRBV25-1; J gene: TRBJ2-7; CDR3 protein: CASSEPDRGYEQYF; CDR3 DNA: TGTGCCAGCAGTGAACCGGACAGGGGGTACGAGCAGTACTTC
D gene: NA; clone size: NA; V gene: TRBV7-2; J gene: TRBJ2-1; CDR3 protein: CASSLSSGRDIHEQFF; CDR3 DNA: TGTGCCAGCAGCCTCTCCTCGGGGCGGGATATCCATGAGCAGTTCTTC
D gene: NA; clone size: NA; V gene: TRBV30; J gene: TRBJ1-1; CDR3 protein: CASARGNTEAFF; CDR3 DNA: TGTGCCTCCGCTCGAGGAAACACTGAAGCTTTCTTT
D gene: NA; clone size: NA; V gene: TRBV5-6; J gene: TRBJ1-5; CDR3 protein: CASSLQDQPQHF; CDR3 DNA: TGTGCCAGCAGCTTACAGGACCAGCCCCAGCATTTT
D gene: NA; clone size: few; V gene: TRBV12-3/TRBV12-4; J gene: TRBJ2-3; CDR3 protein: CASSKTGTDTQYF; CDR3 DNA: TGTGCCAGCAGCAAGACTGGCACAGATACGCAGTATTTT
D gene: NA; clone size: many; V gene: TRBV6-5; J gene: TRBJ2-1; CDR3 protein: CASRVSSYNEQFF; CDR3 DNA: TGTGCCAGCAGGGTCAGCTCCTACAATGAGCAGTTCTTC
D gene: NA; clone size: many; V gene: TRBV5-1; J gene: TRBJ2-6; CDR3 protein: CASRRTEGANVLTF; CDR3 DNA: TGCGCCAGCAGGAGGACGGAAGGGGCCAACGTCCTGACTTTC
D gene: TRBD1; clone size: many; V gene: TRBV11-3; J gene: TRBJ2-2; CDR3 protein: CASSSNRGTGELFF; CDR3 DNA: TGTGCCAGCAGCTCGAACAGGGGCACCGGGGAGCTGTTTTTT
D gene: NA; clone size: many; V gene: TRBV7-2; J gene: TRBJ2-7; CDR3 protein: CASSFQGSDYEQYF; CDR3 DNA: TGTGCCAGCAGCTTTCAGGGGTCGGACTACGAGCAGTACTTC
D gene: NA; clone size: few; V gene: TRBV5-5; J gene: TRBJ2-7; CDR3 protein: CASSRDIRSYEQYF; CDR3 DNA: TGTGCCAGCAGTCGGGACATCCGCTCCTACGAGCAGTACTTC
D gene: NA; clone size: many; V gene: TRBV3-1; J gene: TRBJ2-5; CDR3 protein: CASSQERVGTQYF; CDR3 DNA: TGTGCCAGCAGCCAAGAGAGGGTCGGGACCCAGTACTTC
D gene: TRBD2; clone size: NA; V gene: TRBV20-1; J gene: TRBJ2-3; CDR3 protein: CSANLAGDLDTQYF; CDR3 DNA: TGCAGTGCTAACCTAGCGGGAGATCTAGATACGCAGTATTTT
D gene: NA; clone size: many; V gene: TRBV29-1; J gene: TRBJ2-1; CDR3 protein: CSAGTDLRGEQFF; CDR3 DNA: TGCAGCGCCGGGACGGACCTACGGGGTGAGCAGTTCTTC
D gene: NA; clone size: many; V gene: TRBV5-1; J gene: TRBJ2-7; CDR3 protein: CASTLGTGPTYEQYF; CDR3 DNA: TGCGCCAGCACCTTGGGCACAGGCCCGACCTACGAGCAGTACTTC
D gene: NA; clone size: many; V gene: TRBV6-2/TRBV6-3; J gene: TRBJ2-1; CDR3 protein: CASSYSIGDEQFF; CDR3 DNA: TGTGCCAGCAGTTACTCGATCGGGGATGAGCAGTTCTTC
D gene: NA; clone size: NA; V gene: TRBV5-1; J gene: TRBJ2-2; CDR3 protein: CASSITGTVNTGELFF; CDR3 DNA: TGCGCCAGCAGCATAACCGGGACGGTGAACACCGGGGAGCTGTTTTTT
D gene: TRBD1; clone size: few; V gene: TRBV3-1; J gene: TRBJ2-5; CDR3 protein: CASSGVRDRQETQYF; CDR3 DNA: TGTGCCAGCAGCGGGGTCCGGGACAGACAAGAGACCCAGTACTTC
D gene: NA; clone size: NA; V gene: TRBV10-3; J gene: TRBJ2-3; CDR3 protein: CAISPQGDTQYF; CDR3 DNA: TGTGCCATCAGCCCCCAGGGAGATACGCAGTATTTT
D gene: NA; clone size: many; V gene: TRBV18; J gene: TRBJ1-6; CDR3 protein: CASSRDPGQHNSPLHF; CDR3 DNA: TGTGCCAGCTCACGCGATCCGGGACAACATAATTCACCCCTCCACTTT
D gene: NA; clone size: many; V gene: TRBV20-1; J gene: TRBJ2-5; CDR3 protein: CSARATGQETQYF; CDR3 DNA: TGCAGTGCTAGAGCGACGGGTCAAGAGACCCAGTACTTC
D gene: TRBD1; clone size: few; V gene: TRBV6-6; J gene: TRBJ1-6; CDR3 protein: CASSYDGTGASPLHF; CDR3 DNA: TGTGCCAGCAGTTACGACGGGACAGGGGCCTCACCCCTCCACTTT
D gene: NA; clone size: many; V gene: TRBV20-1; J gene: TRBJ1-2; CDR3 protein: CSALQGLNLGYTF; CDR3 DNA: TGCAGTGCTTTACAGGGCCTAAACTTAGGCTACACCTTC
D gene: NA; clone size: few; V gene: TRBV11-3; J gene: TRBJ2-2; CDR3 protein: CASSSDTGELFF; CDR3 DNA: TGTGCCAGCAGCTCCGACACCGGGGAGCTGTTTTTT
D gene: TRBD2; clone size: few; V gene: TRBV28; J gene: TRBJ2-3; CDR3 protein: CASFGRGMWTDTQYF; CDR3 DNA: TGTGCCAGTTTCGGGCGGGGGATGTGGACAGATACGCAGTATTTT
D gene: NA; clone size: few; V gene: TRBV7-3; J gene: TRBJ2-3; CDR3 protein: CASSPTSSFSPDTQYF; CDR3 DNA: TGTGCCAGCAGCCCGACTTCTTCCTTTTCTCCAGATACGCAGTATTTT
D gene: TRBD2; clone size: many; V gene: TRBV5-6; J gene: TRBJ2-5; CDR3 protein: CASRLAGARETQYF; CDR3 DNA: TGTGCCAGTCGTCTAGCGGGAGCCCGGGAGACCCAGTACTTC
D gene: NA; clone size: many; V gene: TRBV6-1; J gene: TRBJ2-1; CDR3 protein: CASSEDVRGAEQFF; CDR3 DNA: TGTGCCAGCAGTGAAGACGTCAGGGGGGCTGAGCAGTTCTTC
D gene: TRBD1; clone size: NA; V gene: TRBV2; J gene: TRBJ2-2; CDR3 protein: CASRANRGRTGELFF; CDR3 DNA: TGTGCCAGCAGGGCTAACAGGGGGCGGACCGGGGAGCTGTTTTTT
D gene: TRBD2; clone size: NA; V gene: TRBV20-1; J gene: TRBJ2-7; CDR3 protein: CSAQLGTSGAYEQYF; CDR3 DNA: TGCAGTGCGCAACTGGGGACTAGCGGAGCCTACGAGCAGTACTTC
D gene: NA; clone size: NA; V gene: TRBV20-1; J gene: TRBJ1-1; CDR3 protein: CSARDGSGNTEAFF; CDR3 DNA: TGCAGTGCTAGAGATGGGTCAGGGAACACTGAAGCTTTCTTT
D gene: NA; clone size: NA; V gene: TRBV5-5; J gene: TRBJ1-1; CDR3 protein: CASSLGSGRAVFNTEAFF; CDR3 DNA: TGTGCCAGCAGCTTGGGTTCGGGGAGAGCGGTCTTCAACACTGAAGCTTTCTTT
D gene: TRBD1; clone size: many; V gene: TRBV5-1; J gene: TRBJ2-5; CDR3 protein: CASSEGTAQETQYF; CDR3 DNA: TGCGCCAGCAGCGAAGGGACAGCACAAGAGACCCAGTACTTC
D gene: TRBD2; clone size: few; V gene: TRBV30; J gene: TRBJ2-7; CDR3 protein: CAWSGLAVYEQYF; CDR3 DNA: TGTGCCTGGAGTGGGCTAGCGGTCTACGAGCAGTACTTC
D gene: TRBD2; clone size: NA; V gene: TRBV11-3; J gene: TRBJ2-1; CDR3 protein: CASRPSGSDEQFF; CDR3 DNA: TGTGCCAGCAGGCCCAGCGGGAGCGATGAGCAGTTCTTC
D gene: NA; clone size: few; V gene: TRBV6-5; J gene: TRBJ2-3; CDR3 protein: CASSSQGRTQYF; CDR3 DNA: TGTGCCAGCAGCTCCCAGGGCCGGACGCAGTATTTT
D gene: TRBD1; clone size: NA; V gene: TRBV5-6; J gene: TRBJ2-1; CDR3 protein: CASSYTGTGGYDEQFF; CDR3 DNA: TGTGCCAGCAGTTATACCGGGACAGGGGGATACGATGAGCAGTTCTTC
D gene: NA; clone size: many; V gene: TRBV29-1; J gene: TRBJ2-7; CDR3 protein: CSVVAAQLREQYF; CDR3 DNA: TGCAGCGTTGTTGCGGCGCAACTGCGGGAGCAGTACTTC